What follows describes a single T cell receptor (beta chain). Across about two dozen US areas, participants ranged in age from roughly 18 to 95 years. Membership in each cohort depended on participant-reported clinical history. Original analysis: Amplified reference gene primers provided the basis for estimating nucleated cell counts. Produced via immunoSEQ multiplex PCR; TCRdb's table is partial and in-frame only. V, J and clone size were drawn from that table, and D and trimming were deduced from the DNA. This sample yields under 400,000 clones, of which approximately 89% are seen a single time; about 1.9% belongs to the top ten. The sample originates from a study of blood T cell repertoires in COVID-19. Sequencing was done on a sample of PBMCs or T cells enriched from blood (not recorded which). The TCR sequence derives from a man in his forties in a cohort exposed to, infected with or recovered from COVID-19 (not recorded which).

The CDR3, as DNA: TGTGCCAGCAGTGATCGCAGGGGAAATCAGCCCCAGCATTTT. Its translation is CASSDRRGNQPQHF. The rearrangement joins TRBV6-1 to TRBJ1-5, with D possibly matching TRBD1 (6 bases). Trimming pared 3 bases from V and 4 bases from J, leaving 10 bases between. CDR3 length: 14 amino acids. CDR1 MNHNS and CDR2 SASEGT come from the germline V gene.